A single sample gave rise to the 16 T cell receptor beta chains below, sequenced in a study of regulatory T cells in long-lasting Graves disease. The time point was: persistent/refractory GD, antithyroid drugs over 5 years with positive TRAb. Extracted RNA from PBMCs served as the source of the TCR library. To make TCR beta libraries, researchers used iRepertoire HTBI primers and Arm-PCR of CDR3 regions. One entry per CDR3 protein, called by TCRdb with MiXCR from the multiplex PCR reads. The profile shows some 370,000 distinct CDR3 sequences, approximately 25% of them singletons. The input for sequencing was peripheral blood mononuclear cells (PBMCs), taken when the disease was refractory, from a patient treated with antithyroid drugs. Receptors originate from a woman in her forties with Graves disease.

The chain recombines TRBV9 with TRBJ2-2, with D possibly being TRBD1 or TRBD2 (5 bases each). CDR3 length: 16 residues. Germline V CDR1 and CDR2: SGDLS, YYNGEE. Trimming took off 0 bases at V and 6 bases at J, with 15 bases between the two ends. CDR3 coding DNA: TGTGCCAGCAGCGTAGCTATGGGAATGGGACCCGGGGAGCTGTTTTTT. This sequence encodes CASSVAMGMGPGELFF.

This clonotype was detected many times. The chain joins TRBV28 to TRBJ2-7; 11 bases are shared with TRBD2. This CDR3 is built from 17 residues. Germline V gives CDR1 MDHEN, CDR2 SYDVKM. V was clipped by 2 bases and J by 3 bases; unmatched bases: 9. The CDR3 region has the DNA TGTGCCAGCAGTTTACCGGGTGAACTAGCGGGAGACTACGAGCAGTACTTC. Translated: CASSLPGELAGDYEQYF.

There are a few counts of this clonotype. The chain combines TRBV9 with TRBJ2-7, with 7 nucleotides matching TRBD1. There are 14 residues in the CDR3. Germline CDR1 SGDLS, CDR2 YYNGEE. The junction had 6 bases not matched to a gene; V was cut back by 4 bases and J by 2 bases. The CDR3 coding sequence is TGTGCCAGCAGCCCTCGGGACAGCCCCTACGAGCAGTACTTC. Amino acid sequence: CASSPRDSPYEQYF.

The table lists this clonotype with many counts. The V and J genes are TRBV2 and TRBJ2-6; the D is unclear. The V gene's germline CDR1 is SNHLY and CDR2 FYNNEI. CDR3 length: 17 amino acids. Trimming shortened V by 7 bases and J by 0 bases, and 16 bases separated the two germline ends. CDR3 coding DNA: TGTGCCAGCACCGATCACACCACCCCCTCTGGGGCCAACGTCCTGACTTTC. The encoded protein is CASTDHTTPSGANVLTF.

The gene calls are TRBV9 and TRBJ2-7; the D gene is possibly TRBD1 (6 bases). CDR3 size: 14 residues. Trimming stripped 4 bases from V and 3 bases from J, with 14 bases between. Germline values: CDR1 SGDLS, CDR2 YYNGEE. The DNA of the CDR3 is TGTGCCAGCAGCACAGGGACCCATAGCTACGAGCAGTACTTC. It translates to CASSTGTHSYEQYF.

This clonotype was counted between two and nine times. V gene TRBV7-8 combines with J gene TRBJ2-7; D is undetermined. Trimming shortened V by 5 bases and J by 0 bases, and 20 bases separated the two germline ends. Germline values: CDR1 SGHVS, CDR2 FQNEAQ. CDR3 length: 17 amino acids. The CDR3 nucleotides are TGTGCCAGCAGCGCCCGTCCCGCCTACACCCCCTCCTACGAGCAGTACTTC. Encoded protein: CASSARPAYTPSYEQYF. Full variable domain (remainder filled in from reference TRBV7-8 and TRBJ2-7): GAGVSQSPRYKVAKRGQDVALRCDPISGHVSLFWYQQALGQGPEFLTYFQNEAQLDKSGLPSDRFFAERPEGSVSTLKIQRTQQEDSAVYLCASSARPAYTPSYEQYFGPGTRLTVT.

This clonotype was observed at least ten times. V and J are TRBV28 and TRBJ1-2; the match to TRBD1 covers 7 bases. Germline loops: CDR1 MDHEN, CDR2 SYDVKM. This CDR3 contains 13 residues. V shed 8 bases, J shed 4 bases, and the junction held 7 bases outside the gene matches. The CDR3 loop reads CASRQGAGYGYTF. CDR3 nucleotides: TGTGCCAGCCGACAGGGTGCAGGCTATGGCTACACCTTC.

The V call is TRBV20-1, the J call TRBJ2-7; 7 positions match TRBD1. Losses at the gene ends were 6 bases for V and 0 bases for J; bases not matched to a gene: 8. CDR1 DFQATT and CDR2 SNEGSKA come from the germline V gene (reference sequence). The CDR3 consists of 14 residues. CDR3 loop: CSALGQASSYEQYF. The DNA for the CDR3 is TGCAGTGCCCTTGGACAGGCTAGCTCCTACGAGCAGTACTTC.

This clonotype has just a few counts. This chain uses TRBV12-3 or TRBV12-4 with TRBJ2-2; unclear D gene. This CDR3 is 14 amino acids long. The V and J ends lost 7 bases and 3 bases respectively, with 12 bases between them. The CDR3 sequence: CASTQLDYTGELFF. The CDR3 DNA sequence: TGTGCCAGCACCCAGCTAGATTACACCGGGGAGCTGTTTTTT.

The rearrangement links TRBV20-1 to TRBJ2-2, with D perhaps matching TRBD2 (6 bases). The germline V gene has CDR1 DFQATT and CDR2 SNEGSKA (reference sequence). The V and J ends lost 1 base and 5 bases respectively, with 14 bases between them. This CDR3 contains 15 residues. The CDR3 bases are TGCAGTGCTAGAGCGCCAGGACTAAGTACCGGGGAGCTGTTTTTT. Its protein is CSARAPGLSTGELFF.

The DNA of the CDR3 is TGTGCCATCAGTGAGTTGGTGGGTCAGCCCCAGCATTTT. Its translation is CAISELVGQPQHF. The V and J genes are TRBV10-3 and TRBJ1-5; no definite D call. The CDR3 runs to 13 residues. From germline, CDR1 is ENHRY and CDR2 SYGVKD. The germline V and J ends were trimmed by 1 base and 6 bases, with 7 bases remaining between them.

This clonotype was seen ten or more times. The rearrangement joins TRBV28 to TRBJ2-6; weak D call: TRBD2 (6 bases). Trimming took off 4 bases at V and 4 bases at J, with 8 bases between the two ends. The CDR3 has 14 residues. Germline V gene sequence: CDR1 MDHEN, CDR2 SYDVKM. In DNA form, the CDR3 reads TGTGCCAGCAGTTCGGGGGTCGGGGCCAACGTCCTGACTTTC. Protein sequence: CASSSGVGANVLTF.

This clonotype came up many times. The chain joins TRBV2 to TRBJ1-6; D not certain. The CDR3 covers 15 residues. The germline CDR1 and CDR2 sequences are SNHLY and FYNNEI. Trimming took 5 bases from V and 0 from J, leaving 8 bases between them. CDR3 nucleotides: TGTGCCAGCAGTATCACGTCCTCCTATAATTCACCCCTCCACTTT. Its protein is CASSITSSYNSPLHF.

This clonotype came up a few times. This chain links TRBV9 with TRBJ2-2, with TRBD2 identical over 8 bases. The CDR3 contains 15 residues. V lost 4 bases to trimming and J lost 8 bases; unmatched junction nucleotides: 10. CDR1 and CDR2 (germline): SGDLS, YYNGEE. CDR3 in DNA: TGTGCCAGCAGCCCATTCGCGGGAGGAGCGGGGGAGCTGTTTTTT. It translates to CASSPFAGGAGELFF.

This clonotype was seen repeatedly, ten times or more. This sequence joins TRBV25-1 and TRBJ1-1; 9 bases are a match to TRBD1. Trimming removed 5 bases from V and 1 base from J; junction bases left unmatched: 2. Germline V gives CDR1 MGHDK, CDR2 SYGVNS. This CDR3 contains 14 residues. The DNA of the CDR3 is TGTGCCAGCAGTAAGACAGGGGGGAACACTGAAGCTTTCTTT. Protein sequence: CASSKTGGNTEAFF.

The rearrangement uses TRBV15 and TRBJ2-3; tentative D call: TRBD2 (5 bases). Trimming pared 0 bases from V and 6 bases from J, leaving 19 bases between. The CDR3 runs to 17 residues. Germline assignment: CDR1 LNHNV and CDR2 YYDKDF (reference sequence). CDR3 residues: CATSREGPSGGADTQYF. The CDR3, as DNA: TGTGCCACCAGCAGAGAGGGCCCTTCCGGAGGCGCTGATACGCAGTATTTT.